This T cell receptor beta chain comes out of a study of identical twins. Study results and limitations: Twins shared out-of-frame alpha sequences with excess low generation probability. For monozygotic twins, models underestimated out-of-frame TCR alpha sharing.

Germline loops: CDR1 SQVTM, CDR2 ANQGSEA. V was pared by 7 bases and J by 5 bases, with 18 bases between. This CDR3 has 13 residues. In its sample, this clonotype was seen many times. Its antigen remains unidentified. Only healthy Caucasians were included as donors. TCRdb ran MiXCR on the 5' RACE reads and lists one entry per CDR3 protein. This sample has a few hundred thousand distinct CDR3 sequences; more than 9% occur once, and the top ten carry under 3%. The same data also contributed to another study, on yellow fever vaccine responses in identical twins.

The sample consisted of PBMCs. This sequence was found in a woman under 30 in good health. The chain recombines TRBV29-1 with TRBJ2-7; D unclear. The CDR3 sequence is CSALTTTVNEQYF. The CDR3 coding sequence is TGCAGCGCCCTAACAACTACAGTGAACGAGCAGTACTTC.